The 29 T cell receptor beta chains presented below share a single source sample, sequenced in a study of blood T cell repertoires in COVID-19. Profiling relied on immunoSEQ multiplex PCR, and the TCRdb table lists in-frame clones only, not all of them. This sample carries some 240,000 clones, about 85% of them seen once, and the ten largest clones take under 7%. Sequencing was done on a sample of PBMCs or T cells enriched from blood (not recorded which). These receptors all come from a woman aged 50 to 60 who had been exposed to COVID-19.

This chain uses TRBV28 with TRBJ1-5; perhaps TRBD1 as D (6 bases). The ends were cut back, 2 bases at V and 4 bases at J, with 9 bases in the middle. This CDR3 has 14 residues. Germline assignment: CDR1 MDHEN and CDR2 SYDVKM. CDR3 coding DNA: TGTGCCAGCAGTTTACAGGGGTGGAATCAGCCCCAGCATTTT. This sequence encodes CASSLQGWNQPQHF.

The rearrangement uses TRBV7-2 and TRBJ2-5; TRBD2 agrees at 8 bases. The CDR3 covers 14 residues. CDR1 and CDR2 (germline): SGHTA, FQGNSA. The V gene end was trimmed by 5 bases and the J gene end by 3 bases; junction bases not matched to a gene: 5. The CDR3 coding sequence is TGTGCCAGCAGCGCTACGCGGGGGGAAGAGACCCAGTACTTC. Translated: CASSATRGEETQYF.

V and J are TRBV7-3 and TRBJ1-6, with TRBD1 matching over 9 bases. The germline gives CDR1 SGHTA, CDR2 FQGTGA. The J segment lost 6 bases and the V segment lost 8 bases, leaving 14 bases of the junction unmatched. This CDR3 contains 17 residues. The CDR3 DNA reads as TGTGCCAGCCCCAAGCCCCCGGGACAGGGTTCTAATTCACCCCTCCACTTT. Protein: CASPKPPGQGSNSPLHF.

This rearrangement joins TRBV6-1 to TRBJ2-7; TRBD2 is a possible D gene (6 bases). The CDR3 runs to 11 residues. Germline CDR1 and CDR2: MNHNS and SASEGT. Trimming shortened V by 3 bases and J by 11 bases, and 11 bases separated the two germline ends. DNA for the CDR3: TGTGCCAGCAGTGAGTGGGGGGTTGAGTACTTC. Protein: CASSEWGVEYF.

The rearrangement uses TRBV24-1 and TRBJ1-4, with D uncertain. V lost 7 bases, J lost 8 bases, and 10 bases lay in between. The CDR3 runs 12 residues. Germline lookup yields CDR1 KGHDR and CDR2 SFDVKD. The CDR3 sequence: CATRVLREKLFF. In nucleotides, the CDR3 is TGTGCCACCAGGGTCCTAAGAGAAAAACTGTTTTTT.

This clone was observed once. The chain combines TRBV28 with TRBJ2-3; D is unclear. In germline, CDR1 is MDHEN, CDR2 SYDVKM. V lost 6 bases, J lost 6 bases, and 7 bases lay in between. CDR3 size: 11 residues. Written as DNA, the CDR3 is TGTGCCAGCAGGTCCCGGGATACGCAGTATTTT. This translates into CASRSRDTQYF.

In its sample, this clone was seen once. The rearrangement uses TRBV7-2 and TRBJ1-1; a weak D match, TRBD1 (5 bases). Trimming removed 6 bases at V and 11 bases at J, with 19 bases between. The length of the CDR3 is 13 residues. Germline V lookup: CDR1 SGHTA, CDR2 FQGNSA. CDR3 DNA: TGTGCCAGCAGATCCCAGGGTCAACAAGGGGCTTTCTTT. Amino acid sequence: CASRSQGQQGAFF.

V and J are TRBV19 and TRBJ1-1; D gene uncertain. The CDR3 is made up of 11 amino acids. Germline V gives CDR1 LNHDA, CDR2 SQIVND (reference sequence). Trimming took off 11 bases at V and 7 bases at J, with 14 bases between the two ends. CDR3 DNA sequence: TGTGCCGTCGCGCGAGGGTTTGAAGCTTTCTTT. Translated, it gives CAVARGFEAFF.

The chain couples TRBV28 to TRBJ1-1, with 7 bases aligning to TRBD1. This CDR3 comprises 13 residues. V trimming: 3 bases; J trimming: 8 bases; junction bases outside the gene matches: 6. Germline lookup yields CDR1 MDHEN and CDR2 SYDVKM. The CDR3: CASSFPPTGEAFF. Written as DNA, the CDR3 is TGTGCCAGCAGTTTCCCCCCGACAGGGGAAGCTTTCTTT.

In its sample, this clone was seen a few times. The chain is built from TRBV27 and TRBJ1-1, with D maybe TRBD1 (5 bases). The CDR3 sequence is 15 residues long. The V end lost 0 bases, the J end lost 3 bases, and 11 bases lay between the germline ends. The V gene's germline CDR1 is MNHEY and CDR2 SMNVEV (reference sequence). CDR3 region: CASSLSPGRDTEAFF. The DNA of the CDR3 is TGTGCCAGCAGTTTATCTCCAGGGAGGGACACTGAAGCTTTCTTT.

The rearrangement links TRBV2 to TRBJ1-1; 10 nucleotides agree with TRBD1. CDR1 is SNHLY and CDR2 is FYNNEI in the germline V gene. J gave up 0 bases and V 8 bases, and 3 bases lay outside the gene matches. This CDR3 has 14 amino acids. CDR3 DNA sequence: TGTGCCAGCGACAGGGGGCGCCTGAACACTGAAGCTTTCTTT. Its translation is CASDRGRLNTEAFF. The complete variable domain, with remaining parts taken from reference TRBV2 and TRBJ1-1, reads EPEVTQTPSHQVTQMGQEVILRCVPISNHLYFYWYRQILGQKVEFLVSFYNNEISEKSEIFDDQFSVERPDGSNFTLKIRSTKLEDSAMYFCASDRGRLNTEAFFGQGTRLTVV.

The chain combines TRBV7-2 with TRBJ2-5, with D maybe TRBD2 (5 bases). The germline gives CDR1 SGHTA, CDR2 FQGNSA. CDR3 length: 13 amino acids. The V end was cut by 4 bases, the J end by 5 bases, with 11 bases between. CDR3 nucleotides: TGTGCCAGCAGCTGGGCTAGCCGGGAGACCCAGTACTTC. Translation: CASSWASRETQYF.

The chain recombines TRBV27 with TRBJ2-3; 7 nucleotides match TRBD2. The germline gives CDR1 MNHEY, CDR2 SMNVEV (reference sequence). The CDR3 covers 12 residues. Unmatched junction bases numbered 1, after V lost 5 bases and J lost 5 bases. The CDR3 nucleotides read TGTGCCAGCAGTGGCGGGGGAGATACGCAGTATTTT. Amino acid sequence: CASSGGGDTQYF.

CDR3 DNA: TGTGCCAGCAGCTTGGGGGGGCCACAGGGTAACACTGAAGCTTTCTTT. Residues: CASSLGGPQGNTEAFF. The chain joins TRBV5-4 to TRBJ1-1, with D tentatively TRBD1 (6 bases). CDR3 length equals 16 residues. Germline-derived CDR1 and CDR2 are SGHNT and YYREEE (reference sequence). Trimming pared 0 bases from V and 2 bases from J, leaving 14 bases between.

The chain couples TRBV18 to TRBJ1-4, with D hard to call. CDR1 and CDR2 (germline): KGHSH, LQKENI. The CDR3 contains 13 residues. V lost 2 bases and J 8 bases, leaving 9 bases between the germline ends. Written as DNA, the CDR3 is TGTGCCAGCTCACCAAAGGGAGGAGAAAAACTGTTTTTT. Protein sequence: CASSPKGGEKLFF.

A few counts support this clone. This chain connects TRBV6-2 or TRBV6-3 to TRBJ1-2; 11 positions agree with TRBD1. The CDR3 runs 17 residues. Germline values: CDR1 MNHEY, CDR2 SVGEGT. Trimming took 6 bases from V and 5 from J; bases not matched to a gene: 14. The CDR3 sequence is CASSSDRGPTPLYGYTF. The CDR3 nucleotides read TGTGCCAGCAGCTCGGACAGGGGGCCCACCCCGCTATATGGCTACACCTTC.

This clone was counted between two and nine times. The chain combines TRBV2 with TRBJ2-5, with a tentative D call TRBD1 (6 bases). Trimming pared 7 bases from V and 4 bases from J, leaving 16 bases between. CDR3 length: 14 amino acids. Germline CDR1 reads SNHLY; CDR2 reads FYNNEI. CDR3 in DNA: TGTGCCAGCAATCCTAGCCAGGGGAGAGAGACCCAGTACTTC. Its translation: CASNPSQGRETQYF.

The CDR3 loop reads CASSSNYRIGNYGYTF. CDR3 DNA sequence: TGTGCCAGCAGTTCGAATTACAGGATTGGTAACTATGGCTACACCTTC. This chain connects TRBV27 to TRBJ1-2, with TRBD1 as a possible D gene (5 bases). Germline V lookup: CDR1 MNHEY, CDR2 SMNVEV (reference sequence). V lost 4 bases and J 1 base, leaving 16 bases between the germline ends. The CDR3 length is 16 residues.

V gene TRBV7-7 combines with J gene TRBJ2-3, with 9 bases fitting TRBD2. The ends lost 5 bases at V and 1 base at J; junction bases unmatched: 4. Germline values: CDR1 SSHAT, CDR2 FNYEAQ (reference sequence). The CDR3 is 15 residues long. The CDR3 DNA sequence: TGTGCCAGCAGCCCCAGCGGGGGGCGCACAGATACGCAGTATTTT. Its protein is CASSPSGGRTDTQYF.

The rearrangement links TRBV14 to TRBJ1-2; perhaps TRBD1 as D (6 bases). Per the germline V gene, CDR1 is SGHDN and CDR2 is FVKESK. The CDR3 spans 17 residues. Trimming took off 3 bases at V and 4 bases at J, with 21 bases between the two ends. The CDR3 nucleotides are TGTGCCAGCAGCCACCTAGGCCCTCAGGGGACGGGCTATGGCTACACCTTC. It encodes CASSHLGPQGTGYGYTF.

This clone occurred a few times. This chain links TRBV7-8 with TRBJ2-7; a weak D match, TRBD1 (5 bases). Germline V CDR1 and CDR2: SGHVS, FQNEAQ. The CDR3 has 15 residues. V lost 1 base and J 5 bases, leaving 15 bases between the germline ends. CDR3 DNA sequence: TGTGCCAGCAGCTTAGTCCCACAGGTGCCCCACGAGCAGTACTTC. It codes for CASSLVPQVPHEQYF.

This clone was seen a single time. The rearrangement uses TRBV6-6 and TRBJ1-2; 7 bases are shared with TRBD1. CDR3 length: 15 amino acids. CDR1 and CDR2 from the germline V gene are MNHNY and SVGAGI (reference sequence). Trimming took 6 bases from V and 4 from J; bases not matched to a gene: 11. The CDR3 nucleotides read TGTGCCAGCAGAACCGGGACAGCCTTCCTCTATGGCTACACCTTC. Protein: CASRTGTAFLYGYTF.

This chain links TRBV5-5 with TRBJ1-2; 9 bases match TRBD1. The V and J ends lost 1 base and 0 bases, in that order; junction bases with no gene match: 10. Germline V gene lookup returns CDR1 SGHKS and CDR2 YYEKEE (reference sequence). CDR3 length: 18 residues. The CDR3 coding sequence is TGTGCCAGCAGCTTGTCCCGGGACAGGGTAGGAGCTAACTATGGCTACACCTTC. Residues: CASSLSRDRVGANYGYTF.

The gene calls are TRBV9 and TRBJ1-2; perhaps TRBD1 as D (6 bases). The CDR3 is made up of 15 amino acids. V lost 3 bases and J 4 bases, leaving 16 bases between the germline ends. The germline CDR1 and CDR2 sequences are SGDLS and YYNGEE. The CDR3 DNA reads TGTGCCAGCAGCGGGGGGACACGGAATATCTATGGCTACACCTTC. Amino acid sequence: CASSGGTRNIYGYTF.

This chain links TRBV3-1 (or the pseudogene TRBV3-2) with TRBJ1-6; no clear D. V lost 1 base and J lost 7, with 17 bases in between. This CDR3 is 17 amino acids long. CDR1 is LGHDT and CDR2 is YNNKEL in the germline V gene (reference sequence). CDR3 sequence (DNA): TGTGCCAGCAGCCAAGCCCGACTTGACCAACGCAATTCACCCCTCCACTTT. Encoded protein: CASSQARLDQRNSPLHF.

This clone was recorded at least ten times. The V and J genes are TRBV30 and TRBJ2-1; 11 bases fit TRBD1. Germline-derived CDR1 and CDR2 are GTSNPN and SVGIG (reference sequence). Germline trimming cut 1 base from V and 2 bases from J; bases unmatched to any gene: 1. This CDR3 has 15 amino acids. The CDR3 region is CAWSADRGPYNEQFF. CDR3 DNA: TGTGCCTGGAGTGCGGACAGGGGGCCCTACAATGAGCAGTTCTTC.

Concerning this clone: Other DNA sequences within the sample encode an identical CDR3. The V gene is TRBV18, the J gene TRBJ1-1, with D perhaps matching TRBD1 (5 bases). The CDR3 has 14 amino acids. Trimming removed 2 bases from V and 2 bases from J, with 9 bases in between. Looked up from germline, CDR1 is KGHSH and CDR2 is LQKENI. CDR3 nucleotides: TGTGCCAGCTCACCAGGGGCACCCAACACTGAAGCTTTCTTT. Residues: CASSPGAPNTEAFF.

J is TRBJ1-2 and V is TRBV7-9, with D perhaps TRBD1 (5 bases). The CDR3 sequence is 12 residues long. V was clipped by 4 bases and J by 6 bases, with 9 bases between them. The germline V gene has CDR1 SEHNR and CDR2 FQNEAQ (reference sequence). For the CDR3, the DNA is TGTGCCAGCAGCTGGGGGGGAAATGGCTACACCTTC. Protein sequence: CASSWGGNGYTF.

The CDR3 bases are TGTGCCAGTGGCCGTGGGCAGGCCGGGGAGCTGTTTTTT. It codes for CASGRGQAGELFF. The chain employs TRBV11-2 and TRBJ2-2; D unclear. CDR3 length: 13 residues. Trimming took off 9 bases at V and 6 bases at J, with 14 bases between the two ends. Germline V gives CDR1 SGHAT, CDR2 FQNNGV.